This TCR beta chain derives from a study of cytomegalovirus exposure and HLA in healthy donors. Study background: The 120 validation repertoires, a later analysis reported, used the same platform as the roughly 730 repertoires from the first cohort.

The donors were members of the validation cohort comprising over 90 subjects, separate from the roughly 730-subject first cohort. The repertoire was sequenced with immunoSEQ multiplex PCR; TCRdb's copy has only in-frame clones and lacks some. This sample has hundreds of thousands of clones; 90% occur once, and the top ten carry approximately 3%. The CDR3 has 17 amino acids. Germline CDR1 and CDR2: MDHEN and SYDVKM. The trim removed 5 bases at V and 6 bases at J, leaving 18 bases unmatched. In regard to this clone: Its antigen is as yet unknown.

Study results and limitations: The study listed 150 to 200 cytomegalovirus-associated TCR beta chains. The classifier was said to identify cytomegalovirus status with high specificity and sensitivity.

The rearrangement links TRBV28 to TRBJ2-7; 8 bases fit TRBD1. This sequence originates from a woman aged 30 to 39 in good health and CMV-seronegative. The sample taken for sequencing was PBMCs. The CDR3 nucleotides are TGTGCCAGCAGTCCCTATCCACCGGGACAGGTGTCCGGCGAGCAGTACTTC. Its protein is CASSPYPPGQVSGEQYF.